This TCR beta chain comes out of a study of T cells in Graves' hyperthyroidism and ophthalmopathy. The CDR3 loop spans 14 amino acids. Germline lookup yields CDR1 SGDLS and CDR2 YYNGEE. The V and J ends lost 2 bases and 5 bases respectively, with 13 bases between them. This clonotype was observed at least ten times. Its antigen is unknown. Using RNA transcripts as the source, TCR beta CDR3 regions were amplified. Researchers ran a first-round RT-PCR on the TCR CDR3 using the HTBI primer set. TCRdb re-derived calls from the multiplex PCR reads in MiXCR, one entry per CDR3 protein. The profile shows hundreds of thousands of distinct CDR3 sequences, around 14% of them singletons. Hyperthyroidism had been newly diagnosed in patients aged 18 to 65, and its duration was under 2 months. Study-wide results and limits: A model of 13 V-J pairs discriminated ophthalmopathy from stable hyperthyroidism.

The sample consisted of blood. V and J are TRBV9 and TRBJ2-5; perhaps TRBD2 as D (6 bases). The sequence was obtained from a woman in her twenties or thirties with Graves' hyperthyroidism that later progressed to Graves' ophthalmopathy. CDR3 in DNA: TGTGCCAGCAGCGTCGGACTACCTCGGGAGACCCAGTACTTC. Amino acid sequence: CASSVGLPRETQYF. Full variable domain (rest looked up from reference TRBV9 and TRBJ2-5): DSGVTQTPKHLITATGQRVTLRCSPRSGDLSVYWYQQSLDQGLQFLIQYYNGEERAKGNILERFSAQQFPDLHSELNLSSLELGDSALYFCASSVGLPRETQYFGPGTRLLVL.